Following are 26 T cell receptor beta chains from one sample sequenced in a study of T-cell reconstitution after alpha-beta-depleted transplantation in children. Unique molecular identifiers tagged the TCRbeta library. One entry per CDR3 protein, called by TCRdb with MiXCR from the PCR reads. The data contain some 250,000 distinct CDR3 sequences, about 12% of them seen just once; the ten biggest clones take up 2.6%. Specimen: PBMCs from the stem cell graft donor, collected from the stem cell graft. Receptor source: a human donor who donated a stem cell graft to a child with acute lymphoblastic leukemia.

Many counts were recorded for this clonotype. V is TRBV30 and J is TRBJ1-2; no firm D call. There are 12 residues in the CDR3. Germline V lookup: CDR1 GTSNPN, CDR2 SVGIG (reference sequence). Trimming removed 3 bases from V and 3 bases from J, with 8 bases in between. CDR3 sequence (DNA): TGTGCCTGGAGCAACCTAGACTATGGCTACACCTTC. Translation: CAWSNLDYGYTF.

This clonotype appeared many times. V is TRBV21-1 and J is TRBJ2-1; the table names TRBD2, a call not compared with the DNA. TRBV21-1 is assigned pseudogene status. CDR3 length equals 16 residues. DNA of the CDR3: TGTGCCAGCAGCAAAGATCGAGCGGGGGGTGTCAATGAGCAGTTCTTC. This codes for CASSKDRAGGVNEQFF.

V usage is TRBV12-3 or TRBV12-4 and J usage is TRBJ1-1; D gene unclear. The V gene lost 5 bases and the J gene lost 0 bases, with 13 bases spanning the gap. The CDR3 is 15 amino acids. The CDR3 bases are TGTGCCAGCAGTCCCGAGCAGCGGGTGAACACTGAAGCTTTCTTT. Translating it yields CASSPEQRVNTEAFF.

Many counts were recorded for this clonotype. V gene TRBV13 combines with J gene TRBJ2-1; 7 nucleotides match TRBD1. With 4 bases clipped from V and 3 bases from J, the junction kept 6 bases outside the gene matches. Germline assignment: CDR1 PRHDT and CDR2 FYEKMQ (reference sequence). This CDR3 comprises 15 residues. The DNA for the CDR3 is TGTGCCAGCAGCTGGACAGGAGCTAGCTACAATGAGCAGTTCTTC. It encodes CASSWTGASYNEQFF.

The chain uses TRBV6-1 and TRBJ2-7; TRBD1 matches 8 bases. Germline loops: CDR1 MNHNS, CDR2 SASEGT. The CDR3 consists of 15 residues. J gave up 3 bases and V 5 bases, and 9 bases lay outside the gene matches. The CDR3: CASSTPGQGDYEQYF. CDR3 coding DNA: TGTGCCAGCAGTACACCCGGACAGGGCGACTACGAGCAGTACTTC.

This clonotype was picked up many times. V usage is TRBV5-1 and J usage is TRBJ2-3; 7 positions match TRBD2. Trimming cost V 4 bases and J 4 bases; bases outside gene matches: 24. Germline assignment: CDR1 SGHRS and CDR2 YFSETQ. The CDR3 spans 20 residues. The CDR3 bases are TGCGCCAGCAGCAACGTCGGACAACTTAATTGGAGGGAGGGCCCAGATACGCAGTATTTT. Encoded protein: CASSNVGQLNWREGPDTQYF.

This clonotype was counted only a few times. The CDR3 DNA reads as TGTGCCAGCAGTTACTCGTCCGGTGGGAGCTCCTACAATGAGCAGTTCTTC. It translates to CASSYSSGGSSYNEQFF. V is TRBV6-5 and J is TRBJ2-1, with D possibly being TRBD2 (5 bases). Germline CDR1 is MNHEY and CDR2 is SVGAGI. V gave up 0 bases and J gave up 0 bases, with 12 bases separating them. The CDR3 runs 17 residues.

This clonotype was detected only a few times. The chain links TRBV5-1 to TRBJ2-5; D not resolved. V dropped 0 bases and J dropped 5 bases, with 14 bases sitting between them. This CDR3 comprises 15 residues. Germline-derived CDR1 and CDR2 are SGHRS and YFSETQ. In DNA form, the CDR3 reads TGCGCCAGCAGCTTGGCGGTAGGGCGGTTGGAGACCCAGTACTTC. Amino acids: CASSLAVGRLETQYF.

This chain joins TRBV20-1 and TRBJ2-5; 9 bases are a match to TRBD1. V shed 4 bases, J shed 5 bases, and the junction held 8 bases outside the gene matches. The CDR3 runs 14 residues. Germline CDR1 and CDR2: DFQATT and SNEGSKA (reference sequence). CDR3 DNA: TGCAGTGCTAATGACAGGGGGTCGGGTGAGACCCAGTACTTC. Its translation: CSANDRGSGETQYF.

There are many counts of this clonotype. The chain joins TRBV12-3 or TRBV12-4 to TRBJ1-2; D is undetermined. This CDR3 is 14 amino acids long. Trimming removed 3 bases at V and 5 bases at J, with 13 bases between. The CDR3 region has the DNA TGTGCCAGCAGTTTTGATTTGTCCGCTTATGGCTACACCTTC. Translation gives CASSFDLSAYGYTF.

This clonotype was detected ten times or more. The genes are TRBV3-1 and TRBJ1-2; 7 bases match TRBD1. The CDR3 has 16 residues. V was clipped by 2 bases and J by 2 bases; unmatched bases: 8. CDR1 LGHDT and CDR2 YNNKEL come from the germline V gene (reference sequence). For the CDR3, the DNA is TGTGCCAGCAGCCAAAGGGGGACAGCCTCAAACTATGGCTACACCTTC. Its protein product is CASSQRGTASNYGYTF. Filled out from reference TRBV3-1 and TRBJ1-2, the complete variable domain reads DTAVSQTPKYLVTQMGNDKSIKCEQNLGHDTMYWYKQDSKKFLKIMFSYNNKELIINETVPNRFSPKSPDKAHLNLHINSLELGDSAVYFCASSQRGTASNYGYTFGSGTRLTVV.

This clonotype was picked up many times. The chain uses TRBV6-5 and TRBJ2-1; TRBD2 matches 8 bases. The CDR3 runs 15 residues. Germline values: CDR1 MNHEY, CDR2 SVGAGI. With V trimmed by 6 bases and J by 7 bases, 11 bases remained unmatched. The CDR3 nucleotides read TGTGCCAGCAGCCACGGGGGGGCTGGGGAGAATGAGCAGTTCTTC. Its protein product is CASSHGGAGENEQFF.

This clonotype was found many times. This chain connects TRBV12-3 or TRBV12-4 to TRBJ2-3, with 14 bases aligning to TRBD2. After removal of 3 bases from V and 7 bases from J, the junction contained 6 bases not matched to a gene. This CDR3 is built from 16 residues. CDR3 bases: TGTGCCAGCAGTTTGGGGACTAGCGGGAGACGAAATACGCAGTATTTT. Its translation is CASSLGTSGRRNTQYF.

Ten or more counts support this clonotype. The J gene is TRBJ1-4, the V gene TRBV19; D uncertain. Trimming left V 2 bases short and J 0 bases short, with 10 bases between. The CDR3 sequence is 16 residues long. In germline, CDR1 is LNHDA, CDR2 SQIVND (reference sequence). The CDR3 DNA reads TGTGCCAGTAGTATAATCGGCGGCGCAACTAATGAAAAACTGTTTTTT. It is translated as CASSIIGGATNEKLFF.

This clonotype was found many times. V and J are TRBV29-1 and TRBJ2-2; 8 bases are a match to TRBD1. Germline values: CDR1 SQVTM, CDR2 ANQGSEA. The length of the CDR3 is 13 residues. After removal of 8 bases from V and 4 bases from J, the junction contained 6 bases not matched to a gene. CDR3 amino acids: CSTRTGFTGELFF. CDR3 DNA sequence: TGCAGCACCAGGACAGGGTTCACCGGGGAGCTGTTTTTT.

This clonotype has ten or more counts. The chain joins TRBV12-3 or TRBV12-4 to TRBJ2-2, with no clear D. The CDR3 has 13 amino acids. Between the trimmed V and J ends, which lost 6 bases and 7 bases, there was a span of 12 bases. The CDR3 DNA reads TGTGCCAGCAGCTTAAGGCACAGCGGGGAGCTGTTTTTT. Translation: CASSLRHSGELFF.

This clonotype was recorded at least ten times. J is TRBJ1-1 and V is TRBV30, with a weak D call TRBD1 (6 bases). Germline assignment: CDR1 GTSNPN and CDR2 SVGIG (reference sequence). The CDR3 totals 15 residues. V lost 1 base and J 4 bases, leaving 16 bases between the germline ends. This chain's CDR3 is CAWSAFGGWATEAFF. In DNA form, the CDR3 reads TGTGCCTGGAGTGCCTTTGGGGGCTGGGCCACTGAAGCTTTCTTT.

This clonotype was recorded many times. The V call is TRBV12-3 or TRBV12-4, the J call TRBJ2-1; D is uncertain. V was trimmed by 5 bases and J by 6 bases, leaving 17 bases between them. This CDR3 comprises 15 residues. The CDR3 protein is CASSLLLRALNEQFF. The CDR3 DNA follows: TGTGCCAGCAGTCTCTTGCTCCGGGCCCTCAATGAGCAGTTCTTC.

This clonotype occurred many times. The genes are TRBV27 and TRBJ2-5; 11 bases map to TRBD1. The germline V gene encodes CDR1 MNHEY and CDR2 SMNVEV (reference sequence). V lost 6 bases to trimming and J lost 6 bases; unmatched junction nucleotides: 6. This CDR3 region has 14 residues. The CDR3 sequence is CASRGTGGRKTQYF. The CDR3, as DNA: TGTGCCAGCAGGGGGACAGGGGGAAGAAAGACCCAGTACTTC.

This clonotype showed up just a few times. The rearrangement uses TRBV6-2 or TRBV6-3 and TRBJ2-7, with 8 bases matching TRBD1. The length of the CDR3 is 15 residues. With V trimmed by 6 bases and J by 4 bases, 11 bases remained unmatched. The germline V gene encodes CDR1 MNHEY and CDR2 SVGEGT. The DNA for the CDR3 is TGTGCCAGCAGCACACCGCCGGGACAGGCTTACGAGCAGTACTTC. It translates to CASSTPPGQAYEQYF.

This clonotype was recorded many times. V usage is TRBV5-1 and J usage is TRBJ2-3; 9 bases align to TRBD1. This CDR3 is 17 amino acids long. Germline trimming cut 3 bases from V and 1 base from J; bases unmatched to any gene: 9. Germline-derived CDR1 and CDR2 are SGHRS and YFSETQ. As DNA, the CDR3 is TGCGCCAGCAGCTCCGGGACAGGGAGTACGCGCACAGATACGCAGTATTTT. Protein product: CASSSGTGSTRTDTQYF. The full variable domain, in which reference TRBV5-1 and TRBJ2-3 provide the parts outside the CDR3, is KAGVTQTPRYLIKTRGQQVTLSCSPISGHRSVSWYQQTPGQGLQFLFEYFSETQRNKGNFPGRFSGRQFSNSRSEMNVSTLELGDSALYLCASSSGTGSTRTDTQYFGPGTRLTVL.

This clonotype was observed a few times. V gene TRBV28 combines with J gene TRBJ1-1; D is ambiguous. Per germline, CDR1 MDHEN and CDR2 SYDVKM. The CDR3 runs 15 residues. Deletions cut 3 bases from V and 1 base from J, with 12 bases between. For the CDR3, the DNA is TGTGCCAGCAGTTTTCTAGGGAATCGGAACACTGAAGCTTTCTTT. As protein: CASSFLGNRNTEAFF.

This chain joins TRBV28 and TRBJ2-2; D is uncertain. Germline assignment: CDR1 MDHEN and CDR2 SYDVKM. With 3 bases removed from V and 0 bases from J, the gap between germline ends came to 8 bases. The CDR3 spans 15 residues. CDR3 protein: CASSFRRTNTGELFF. CDR3 DNA: TGTGCCAGCAGTTTTAGGCGCACGAACACCGGGGAGCTGTTTTTT. Using reference TRBV28 and TRBJ2-2 for the parts outside the CDR3, the full variable domain is DVKVTQSSRYLVKRTGEKVFLECVQDMDHENMFWYRQDPGLGLRLIYFSYDVKMKEKGDIPEGYSVSREKKERFSLILESASTNQTSMYLCASSFRRTNTGELFFGEGSRLTVL.

In its sample, this clonotype was seen many times. The CDR3 region has the DNA TGCAGTGTTGACAGACAGGGGAGCCAGCCCCAGCATTTT. Translation: CSVDRQGSQPQHF. The genes are TRBV20-1 and TRBJ1-5, with 8 bases matching TRBD1. The length of the CDR3 is 13 residues. The junction had 9 bases not matched to a gene; V was cut back by 7 bases and J by 7 bases. CDR1 DFQATT and CDR2 SNEGSKA come from the germline V gene (reference sequence).

This clonotype has a count of ten or more. This chain joins TRBV7-2 and TRBJ1-4; 9 bases align to TRBD1. CDR1 is SGHTA, CDR2 FQGNSA, per germline. CDR3 length equals 13 residues. J lost 12 bases, V lost 2 bases, and 4 bases had no gene match. CDR3: CASSLRTGDQLFF. As DNA, the CDR3 is TGTGCCAGCAGCTTACGGACAGGGGACCAACTGTTTTTT.

J is TRBJ1-1 and V is TRBV18; D is unresolved. This CDR3 region has 14 residues. The germline V gene has CDR1 KGHSH and CDR2 LQKENI. The ends were cut back, 6 bases at V and 3 bases at J, with 14 bases in the middle. CDR3 DNA: TGTGCCAGCTCCCAGACGGGGATGGACACTGAAGCTTTCTTT. Protein product: CASSQTGMDTEAFF.